This TCR beta chain was retrieved from a study of blood T cell repertoires in COVID-19. As for the study in general: Acute-phase and convalescent COVID-19 samples originated in the United States, Italy and Spain. PBMCs, B-cell-depleted T cells, or T cells were the source of the cDNA or gDNA that made up the material.

V dropped 2 bases and J dropped 2; count of bases not matched to a gene: 4. Germline CDR1 and CDR2: LNHDA and SQIVND (reference sequence). The CDR3 totals 15 residues. Repertoires were generated with immunoSEQ multiplex PCR, while TCRdb's copy carries only in-frame clones and drops some. The sample has hundreds of thousands of clones, around four fifths seen once. The sample consisted of peripheral blood. This clonotype was sampled from a man aged 35-49 years with acute or convalescent COVID-19. The chain is built from TRBV19 and TRBJ1-2; 8 bases map to TRBD1. The CDR3 protein is CASSIWTGRNYGYTF. The CDR3 bases are TGTGCCAGTAGTATATGGACAGGGAGGAACTATGGCTACACCTTC.